These T cell receptor beta chains were read from a single sample in a study of T cell changes during pregnancy in multiple sclerosis. The protocol was immunoSEQ multiplex PCR, while the TCRdb copy is restricted to in-frame clones and leaves out a portion. Seen here are tens of thousands of clones, 90% observed once, and the top ten hold roughly 9.5%. The material sequenced was peripheral blood, taken after pregnancy. All receptors derive from a female donor in good health, enrolled as a control in a pregnancy study. Both conserved end residues are part of each CDR3. A D gene is named only where the DNA matches it firmly. For some rows the clone size is stated as once, few or many, or as a class when expanded; others skip it.

TRBV9	NA	NA	TRBJ1-1	TGTGCCAGCAGCGTCCTCGTTAAGAACACTGAAGCTTTCTTT	CASSVLVKNTEAFF
TRBV7-2	NA	NA	TRBJ1-1	TGTGCCAGCAGCCGAGGCCAGGGCACTGAAGCTTTCTTT	CASSRGQGTEAFF
TRBV7-6	once	NA	TRBJ1-2	TGTGCCAGCAGCTCCGGACAGACAGCCACCTATGGCTACACCTTC	CASSSGQTATYGYTF
TRBV7-9	NA	NA	TRBJ1-5	TGTGCCAGCAGCTTTACGGAGGCCCAGCCCCAGCATTTT	CASSFTEAQPQHF
TRBV28	few	NA	TRBJ1-2	TGTGCCAGCAGCAGGGCGGTGGACTATGGCTACACCTTC	CASSRAVDYGYTF
TRBV19	NA	NA	TRBJ1-2	TGTGCCAGTAACAACTACTCTAGGGGCTACACCTTC	CASNNYSRGYTF
TRBV30	NA	TRBD2	TRBJ2-7	TGTGCCTGTTTGGGGACTAGCGGGAGGGCCTTCGAGCAGTACTTC	CACLGTSGRAFEQYF
TRBV5-6	NA	TRBD2	TRBJ2-7	TGTGCCAGCAGCTTAACTAGCGGGACCTACGAGCAGTACTTC	CASSLTSGTYEQYF
TRBV10-1	NA	NA	TRBJ2-7	TGCGCCAGCAGTGAGTCGGGGGGATACGAGCAGTACTTC	CASSESGGYEQYF
TRBV4-3	NA	NA	TRBJ1-2	TGCGCCAGCAGCCAAGATCCCAGCGACTATGGCTACACCTTC	CASSQDPSDYGYTF
TRBV18	NA	NA	TRBJ2-3	TGTGCCAGCTCATCCCTGGGTAGCGATACGCAGTATTTT	CASSSLGSDTQYF
TRBV29-1	NA	TRBD2	TRBJ2-1	TGCAGCGTCCCCGGGACTAGAAACAATGAGCAGTTCTTC	CSVPGTRNNEQFF
TRBV11-3	NA	NA	TRBJ2-1	TGTGCCAGCAGCTTTTGGGGGCCTGAGCAGTTCTTC	CASSFWGPEQFF
TRBV27	NA	NA	TRBJ2-3	TGTGCCAGCAGATACGCGGGGTTAAGCACAGATACGCAGTATTTT	CASRYAGLSTDTQYF
TRBV6-5	NA	TRBD1	TRBJ1-1	TGTGCCAGCAATAACAGGGGGCAGAGGACCACTGAAGCTTTCTTT	CASNNRGQRTTEAFF
TRBV10-1	NA	NA	TRBJ2-7	TGCGCCAGCAGTGACGGGTTTAGCTCCTACGAGCAGTACTTC	CASSDGFSSYEQYF
TRBV29-1	NA	NA	TRBJ1-1	TGCAGCGTTGGAGGGTTCACTGAAGCTTTCTTT	CSVGGFTEAFF
TRBV5-8	NA	TRBD1	TRBJ2-1	TGTGCCAGCAGCGACTCAGGGGGTGACAATGAGCAGTTCTTC	CASSDSGGDNEQFF
TRBV9	few	NA	TRBJ1-5	TGTGCCAGCAGCGTAGAGGTAGCCGCGCCCCAGCATTTT	CASSVEVAAPQHF
TRBV30	NA	TRBD1	TRBJ2-7	TGTGCCTCCGGGACAGAAGCCTACGAGCAGTACTTC	CASGTEAYEQYF
TRBV27	NA	TRBD1	TRBJ1-5	TGTGCCAGCAGTTTATCCCCAGGACAGGGTGGTAGCAATCAGCCCCAGCATTTT	CASSLSPGQGGSNQPQHF
TRBV7-6	NA	NA	TRBJ2-1	TGTGCCAGCAGCTTCGGGGGGCCTAGCAATGAGCAGTTCTTC	CASSFGGPSNEQFF
TRBV12-5	NA	TRBD1	TRBJ2-3	TGTGCTAGTGGTTTGGTACAGGGGAACACAGATACGCAGTATTTT	CASGLVQGNTDTQYF
TRBV10-1	NA	TRBD2	TRBJ2-7	TGCGCCAGCAGTGCTTGGACTAGCCACGAGCAGTACTTC	CASSAWTSHEQYF
TRBV7-2	NA	TRBD2	TRBJ2-1	TGTGCCAGCAGCTTAGCGGGAGGGCCGATTGAGCAGTTCTTC	CASSLAGGPIEQFF
TRBV2	NA	NA	TRBJ2-3	TGTGCCAGCAGTGACACAGACACAGATACGCAGTATTTT	CASSDTDTDTQYF
TRBV18	NA	TRBD2	TRBJ2-7	TGTGCCAGCTCACCAGGACTAGCGGGAGGGCCTGGGTCCTACGAGCAGTACTTC	CASSPGLAGGPGSYEQYF
TRBV9	NA	TRBD2	TRBJ2-1	TGTGCCAGCAGCGGGATAGCGGGGCGGTGGGAGCAGTTCTTC	CASSGIAGRWEQFF
TRBV18	few	NA	TRBJ2-7	TGTGCCAGCTCACCCGGGACAACCGGGTCCTACGAGCAGTACTTC	CASSPGTTGSYEQYF
TRBV6-1	NA	NA	TRBJ1-5	TGTGCCAGCGGGGATGGGGGCTCCAATCAGCCCCAGCATTTT	CASGDGGSNQPQHF
TRBV9	NA	TRBD1	TRBJ1-3	TGTGCCAGCAGCGAGGGACAGGGTACGGACACCATATATTTT	CASSEGQGTDTIYF
TRBV10-3	NA	NA	TRBJ1-3	TGTGCCACCCAGGGGTCTGGAAACACCATATATTTT	CATQGSGNTIYF
TRBV27	NA	NA	TRBJ1-1	TGTGCCAGCAGTTTAGGCTCGAACACTGAAGCTTTCTTT	CASSLGSNTEAFF
TRBV6-6	once	TRBD1	TRBJ1-2	TGTGCCAGCAGGCTCGACAGGGGCGACCTCTATGGCTACACCTTC	CASRLDRGDLYGYTF
TRBV30	NA	NA	TRBJ1-5	TGTGCCTGGAGTGCCGGTGAGGTGGCCCAGCATTTT	CAWSAGEVAQHF
TRBV14	NA	TRBD1	TRBJ1-1	TGTGCCAGCAGCCGGAGACAGGGGATGATGAACACTGAAGCTTTCTTT	CASSRRQGMMNTEAFF
TRBV16	NA	TRBD1	TRBJ1-2	TGTGCCAGCAGCCCAACAACGACAGGGGGGACGAATGGCTACACCTTC	CASSPTTTGGTNGYTF
TRBV5-1	NA	NA	TRBJ2-6	TGCGCCAGCAGCTTGGCCGCGGGGGCAGCTGGGGCCAACGTCCTGACTTTC	CASSLAAGAAGANVLTF
TRBV14	NA	NA	TRBJ2-1	TGTGCCAGCAGCCAATTAAATTACGGCAATGAGCAGTTCTTC	CASSQLNYGNEQFF